Each of the 26 T cell receptor beta chains below was sequenced from the same sample in a study of blood T cell repertoires in COVID-19. Clones were sequenced by immunoSEQ multiplex PCR, and TCRdb holds only the in-frame ones, with some missing. The data hold 200,000 to 250,000 clones, with 82% observed a single time. The sample comprised peripheral blood. The receptors were gathered from a woman aged 18-29 years with acute or convalescent COVID-19.

The chain links TRBV6-2 or TRBV6-3 to TRBJ2-2, with TRBD1 matching over 8 bases. V trimming: 2 bases; J trimming: 4 bases; junction bases outside the gene matches: 6. The germline V gene has CDR1 MNHEY and CDR2 SVGEGT. The CDR3 contains 16 residues. CDR3 sequence (DNA): TGTGCCAGCAGTTACGAGGCAGGGGGCCCCACCGGGGAGCTGTTTTTT. It codes for CASSYEAGGPTGELFF.

V gene TRBV13 combines with J gene TRBJ1-3, with D hard to call. This CDR3 comprises 14 residues. In germline, CDR1 is PRHDT, CDR2 FYEKMQ (reference sequence). Trimming left V 5 bases short and J 8 bases short, with 16 bases between. Written as DNA, the CDR3 is TGTGCCAGCAGCGCCGGCTGGGCCGGGGACACCATATATTTT. Translation: CASSAGWAGDTIYF.

The V call is TRBV7-6, the J call TRBJ1-5; D uncertain. The V end was cut by 0 bases, the J end by 1 base, with 7 bases between. Germline V gene sequence: CDR1 SGHVS, CDR2 FNYEAQ. The CDR3 extends over 15 amino acids. The CDR3 DNA is TGTGCCAGCAGCTTAGCACGGGGAAGCAATCAGCCCCAGCATTTT. Amino acids: CASSLARGSNQPQHF.

The CDR3 DNA reads as TGTGCCAGCAGTGGGGGGACTAGCGGGAGGGAGGGCCGCTACGAGCAGTACTTC. Translation gives CASSGGTSGREGRYEQYF. This chain joins TRBV7-2 and TRBJ2-7, with 16 positions matching TRBD2. The CDR3 extends over 18 amino acids. The germline V gene encodes CDR1 SGHTA and CDR2 FQGNSA. Trimming removed 6 bases from V and 3 bases from J; junction bases left unmatched: 11.

V and J are TRBV30 and TRBJ1-2; the D is unclear. This CDR3 comprises 13 residues. The germline V gene has CDR1 GTSNPN and CDR2 SVGIG (reference sequence). Trimming cost V 2 bases and J 5 bases, with 12 bases left between them. The CDR3 sequence: CAWSRAENYGYTF. The CDR3 coding sequence is TGTGCCTGGAGTCGAGCGGAAAATTATGGCTACACCTTC.

The CDR3 is CASGQGYEQYF. DNA of the CDR3: TGCGCCAGCGGACAGGGGTACGAGCAGTACTTC. The chain combines TRBV10-1 with TRBJ2-7, with 9 bases identical to TRBD1. V dropped 8 bases and J dropped 4; count of bases not matched to a gene: 0. Germline lookup yields CDR1 WNHNN and CDR2 SYGVQD (reference sequence). The CDR3 spans 11 residues.

This clone is a singleton in its sample. The chain has TRBV5-1 and TRBJ2-2, with D perhaps matching TRBD2 (6 bases). V gave up 4 bases and J gave up 3 bases, with 13 bases separating them. CDR3 size: 15 residues. CDR1 and CDR2 from the germline V gene are SGHRS and YFSETQ. The CDR3, as DNA: TGCGCCAGCAGCCGTGCCGGGACTTACACCGGGGAGCTGTTTTTT. This codes for CASSRAGTYTGELFF.

The chain is built from TRBV11-2 and TRBJ2-3; a possible D gene is TRBD2 (6 bases). The V end was cut by 2 bases, the J end by 5 bases, with 17 bases between. Germline assignment: CDR1 SGHAT and CDR2 FQNNGV. CDR3 length: 16 residues. This CDR3 reads CASSLFGGAGGDTQYF. In nucleotides, the CDR3 is TGTGCCAGCAGCTTATTCGGGGGAGCCGGGGGAGATACGCAGTATTTT.

The chain recombines TRBV12-5 with TRBJ1-1; 10 bases agree with TRBD1. This CDR3 spans 15 amino acids. V shed 6 bases and J 4 bases; nucleotides not matched to a gene: 8. The germline gives CDR1 LGHNT, CDR2 FRNRAP. CDR3 amino acids: CASGLGQGGSTEAFF. DNA of the CDR3: TGTGCTAGTGGACTCGGACAGGGGGGAAGCACTGAAGCTTTCTTT.

V gene TRBV14 combines with J gene TRBJ2-1, with 10 bases aligning to TRBD2. This CDR3 contains 16 residues. Trimming took 4 bases from V and 3 from J; bases not matched to a gene: 6. From germline, CDR1 is SGHDN and CDR2 FVKESK. CDR3 sequence: CASSLGAGGLYNEQFF. Here the CDR3 DNA reads TGTGCCAGCAGCCTTGGAGCGGGAGGGCTCTACAATGAGCAGTTCTTC.

The chain carries TRBV7-2 and TRBJ2-7, with a weak D call TRBD1 (6 bases). The CDR3 length is 14 residues. Deletions cut 1 base from V and 1 base from J, with 8 bases between. The germline gives CDR1 SGHTA, CDR2 FQGNSA. Here the CDR3 DNA reads TGTGCCAGCAGCTTAGGACAGGAATCCTACGAGCAGTACTTC. This encodes CASSLGQESYEQYF.

This clone turned up a few times. The chain links TRBV19 to TRBJ2-7; tentatively, D is TRBD1 (6 bases). Trimming pared 1 base from V and 7 bases from J, leaving 17 bases between. Germline loops: CDR1 LNHDA, CDR2 SQIVND (reference sequence). The CDR3 runs to 15 residues. The DNA of the CDR3 is TGTGCCAGTAGTATAGGCCCGGGACACTTTACGGAGCAGTACTTC. Its protein is CASSIGPGHFTEQYF.

V and J are TRBV30 and TRBJ2-7, with D maybe TRBD1 (5 bases). V dropped 1 base and J dropped 10 bases, with 11 bases sitting between them. In germline, CDR1 is GTSNPN, CDR2 SVGIG (reference sequence). The CDR3 spans 11 residues. The CDR3 region is CAWSDPTVQYF. CDR3 in DNA: TGTGCCTGGAGTGACCCGACAGTCCAGTACTTC.

As DNA, the CDR3 is TGTGCCAGCAGCTTATTACTAGCGGGAGCGAGGGAGACCCAGTACTTC. Residues: CASSLLLAGARETQYF. The chain uses TRBV7-2 and TRBJ2-5; 11 positions agree with TRBD2. After removal of 2 bases from V and 5 bases from J, the junction contained 7 bases not matched to a gene. The germline V gene encodes CDR1 SGHTA and CDR2 FQGNSA. CDR3 length equals 16 residues.

This chain connects TRBV27 to TRBJ2-7; TRBD2 agrees at 16 bases. With 0 bases clipped from V and 2 bases from J, the junction kept 7 bases outside the gene matches. This CDR3 contains 19 residues. CDR1 and CDR2 (germline): MNHEY, SMNVEV (reference sequence). DNA of the CDR3: TGTGCCAGCAGTTTATCCTCGGGACTAGCGGGAGGGTTCCCCTACGAGCAGTACTTC. Protein product: CASSLSSGLAGGFPYEQYF.

The chain joins TRBV7-9 to TRBJ2-7, with a weak D call TRBD2 (6 bases). This CDR3 is 14 amino acids long. V gave up 5 bases and J gave up 2 bases, with 13 bases separating them. Germline CDR1 reads SEHNR; CDR2 reads FQNEAQ (reference sequence). The CDR3 here is CASSLEGPAYEQYF. CDR3 sequence (DNA): TGTGCCAGCAGCCTGGAGGGACCGGCCTACGAGCAGTACTTC.

This sequence joins TRBV15 and TRBJ2-3, with D possibly matching TRBD2 (5 bases). CDR1 is LNHNV and CDR2 is YYDKDF in the germline V gene (reference sequence). The CDR3 runs to 16 residues. Trimming removed 5 bases at V and 0 bases at J, with 15 bases between. The CDR3: CATSLAGPVSTDTQYF. The CDR3 nucleotides are TGTGCCACCAGCCTAGCAGGCCCTGTAAGCACAGATACGCAGTATTTT.

This clone showed up just a few times. The V gene is TRBV28, the J gene TRBJ2-3, with TRBD2 as a possible D gene (6 bases). The germline V gene has CDR1 MDHEN and CDR2 SYDVKM. V lost 6 bases to trimming and J lost 4 bases, with 11 bases between them. The CDR3 sequence is 13 residues long. The CDR3 DNA sequence: TGTGCCAGCAGGACTAGTGTGTCAGATACGCAGTATTTT. It encodes CASRTSVSDTQYF.

The chain uses TRBV7-6 and TRBJ2-5, with 13 bases lining up with TRBD2. V gave up 4 bases and J gave up 5 bases; unmatched junction bases: 7. CDR3 size: 16 residues. CDR1 SGHVS and CDR2 FNYEAQ come from the germline V gene. The CDR3 nucleotides read TGTGCCAGCAGCTATACTAGCGGGAGGGCCGGGGAGACCCAGTACTTC. This gives the protein CASSYTSGRAGETQYF. The full variable domain, its missing parts supplied by reference TRBV7-6 and TRBJ2-5, is GAGVSQSPRYKVTKRGQDVALRCDPISGHVSLYWYRQALGQGPEFLTYFNYEAQQDKSGLPNDRFSAERPEGSISTLTIQRTEQRDSAMYRCASSYTSGRAGETQYFGPGTRLLVL.

This clone was seen a few times. The V gene is TRBV4-1, the J gene TRBJ2-3, with a possible D match to TRBD2 (6 bases). The germline V gene encodes CDR1 MGHRA and CDR2 YSYEKL. The CDR3 runs 16 residues. V lost 3 bases and J 1 base, leaving 14 bases between the germline ends. The CDR3 DNA reads TGCGCCAGCAGCCAGGGACCTGGCGGGGGCACAGATACGCAGTATTTT. It translates to CASSQGPGGGTDTQYF.

The table lists this clone with a count of one. CDR3 region: CASSQGQGFGYTF. CDR3 in DNA: TGTGCCAGCAGCCAAGGGCAGGGATTTGGCTACACCTTC. The chain combines TRBV3-1 (or the pseudogene TRBV3-2) with TRBJ1-2, with a possible D match to TRBD1 (5 bases). From germline, CDR1 is LGHDT and CDR2 YNNKEL (reference sequence). V was trimmed by 1 base and J by 7 bases, leaving 10 bases between them. The CDR3 consists of 13 residues.

V and J are TRBV6-6 and TRBJ2-5; no definite D call. V was clipped by 4 bases and J by 2 bases, with 8 bases between them. Germline V gene data show CDR1 as MNHNY and CDR2 as SVGAGI (reference sequence). This CDR3 region has 13 residues. CDR3 sequence: CASSSALQETQYF. DNA of the CDR3: TGTGCCAGCAGTTCCGCGTTACAAGAGACCCAGTACTTC.

The gene calls are TRBV27 and TRBJ2-7; 11 bases match TRBD2. V lost 6 bases and J lost 4; bases outside the gene matches: 11. This CDR3 contains 16 residues. CDR1 MNHEY and CDR2 SMNVEV come from the germline V gene (reference sequence). Here the CDR3 reads CASSRDLAGGLYEQYF. CDR3 DNA sequence: TGTGCCAGCAGCCGTGATCTAGCGGGAGGTTTGTACGAGCAGTACTTC.

The rearrangement links TRBV5-6 to TRBJ2-2; 8 positions agree with TRBD1. Germline V gives CDR1 SGHDT, CDR2 YYEEEE. This CDR3 spans 16 amino acids. With V trimmed by 5 bases and J by 5 bases, 11 bases remained unmatched. DNA for the CDR3: TGTGCCAGCAGTTCTCCCAGGGGGCAAGGGACCGGGGAGCTGTTTTTT. Protein product: CASSSPRGQGTGELFF.

The chain employs TRBV19 and TRBJ1-1; the D gene is possibly TRBD1 (6 bases). The CDR3 extends over 12 amino acids. Germline-derived CDR1 and CDR2 are LNHDA and SQIVND (reference sequence). Deletions cut 7 bases from V and 5 bases from J, with 11 bases between. For the CDR3, the DNA is TGTGCCAGTATGCAGGGGTGGACTGAAGCTTTCTTT. It is translated as CASMQGWTEAFF.

Only one count was recorded for this clone. The rearrangement joins TRBV6-2 or TRBV6-3 to TRBJ1-6; TRBD1 matches at 8 bases. Germline loops: CDR1 MNHEY, CDR2 SVGEGT. V shed 5 bases, J shed 14 bases, and the junction held 8 bases outside the gene matches. The CDR3 totals 13 residues. CDR3 residues: CASSRTGTSALHF. The CDR3 DNA sequence: TGTGCCAGCAGTCGGACAGGGACTTCGGCCCTCCACTTT.